This TCR beta chain was recorded in a study of PD-1 blockade in mismatch repair-deficient tumors. About the study: Patients had fewer than 15 mismatch repair-deficient cancer types and were previously treated and progressing.

This CDR3 region has 14 residues. Germline V lookup: CDR1 SGHVS, CDR2 FNYEAQ. Trimming cost V 3 bases and J 2 bases, with 10 bases left between them. Study results and caveats: After pembrolizumab, tumor-resident clones rose rapidly, then generally contracted before radiologic responses.

Mismatch repair deficiency was confirmed in all patients, by PCR or immunohistochemistry. Points on this clone: The antigen remains undetermined.

Data came from immunoSEQ multiplex PCR; TCRdb stores just in-frame clones and leaves some out. The repertoire has 35,000 to 45,000 clones, more than 75% of them found once; the top ten carry about 4%. This sequence was found in an adult with mismatch repair-deficient cancer. V gene TRBV7-6 combines with J gene TRBJ2-5; possible D gene TRBD2, 5 bases. Material: peripheral blood, obtained about 80 weeks after starting pembrolizumab. CDR3 coding DNA: TGTGCCAGCAGCTTCTTGTGGGAGCAAGAGACCCAGTACTTC. Its protein is CASSFLWEQETQYF. The entire variable domain, with the rest obtained from reference TRBV7-6 and TRBJ2-5, is as follows: GAGVSQSPRYKVTKRGQDVALRCDPISGHVSLYWYRQALGQGPEFLTYFNYEAQQDKSGLPNDRFSAERPEGSISTLTIQRTEQRDSAMYRCASSFLWEQETQYFGPGTRLLVL.